The 18 T cell receptor beta chains presented below share a single source sample, sequenced in a study of technical replicates of blood from a few donors. The method was immunoSEQ multiplex PCR; TCRdb's version includes in-frame clones alone and lacks a portion of them. The table lists approximately 92,000 clones, about 95% of them singletons, with 0.2% to 0.25% in the top ten. The specimen sequenced was T cells isolated from PBMCs. These TCRs come from a human donor in good health.

This chain links TRBV15 with TRBJ2-1; D ambiguous. Germline-derived CDR1 and CDR2 are LNHNV and YYDKDF (reference sequence). V was shortened by 0 bases and J by 0 bases, with 9 bases between the two germline ends. This CDR3 region has 16 residues. CDR3 coding DNA: TGTGCCACCAGCAGAGACTCCCCTAGCTCCTACAATGAGCAGTTCTTC. The encoded protein is CATSRDSPSSYNEQFF.

This chain connects TRBV7-8 to TRBJ2-2, with TRBD2 matching 7 bases. This CDR3 has 16 amino acids. Germline V gene data show CDR1 as SGHVS and CDR2 as FQNEAQ. V trimming: 5 bases; J trimming: 1 base; junction bases outside the gene matches: 7. The CDR3 is CASSPGGRGNTGELFF. The CDR3 nucleotides read TGTGCCAGCAGCCCCGGGGGGAGGGGGAACACCGGGGAGCTGTTTTTT.

CDR3 residues: CASSYPTGNTEAFF. CDR3 sequence (DNA): TGTGCCAGTAGTTACCCAACAGGGAACACTGAAGCTTTCTTT. This rearrangement joins TRBV19 to TRBJ1-1, with D possibly TRBD1 on 5 matching bases. CDR3 length: 14 residues. V was clipped by 5 bases and J by 1 base, with 11 bases between them. Germline values: CDR1 LNHDA, CDR2 SQIVND (reference sequence).

The chain links TRBV9 to TRBJ2-4; D gene ambiguous. With 6 bases removed from V and 0 bases from J, the gap between germline ends came to 7 bases. The CDR3 runs 13 residues. CDR1 SGDLS and CDR2 YYNGEE come from the germline V gene. The CDR3 spells CASTPLAKNIQYF. Written as DNA, the CDR3 is TGTGCCAGCACCCCTTTAGCCAAAAACATTCAGTACTTC.

The V gene is TRBV12-5, the J gene TRBJ2-5; TRBD2 agrees at 9 bases. Per germline, CDR1 LGHNT and CDR2 FRNRAP. The CDR3 is 15 residues long. Losses at the gene ends were 1 base for V and 4 bases for J; bases not matched to a gene: 4. CDR3 loop: CASGLGLAGRETQYF. The CDR3 nucleotides read TGTGCTAGTGGTTTGGGCCTAGCGGGGAGAGAGACCCAGTACTTC. Together with reference TRBV12-5 and TRBJ2-5, the CDR3 gives the full variable domain: DARVTQTPRHKVTEMGQEVTMRCQPILGHNTVFWYRQTMMQGLELLAYFRNRAPLDDSGMPKDRFSAEMPDATLATLKIQPSEPRDSAVYFCASGLGLAGRETQYFGPGTRLLVL.

This chain links TRBV5-1 with TRBJ1-4, with D possibly being TRBD1 (6 bases). The germline V gene has CDR1 SGHRS and CDR2 YFSETQ. Deletions cut 4 bases from V and 2 bases from J, with 15 bases between. The CDR3 has 16 residues. The CDR3: CASSADGGQTNEKLFF. CDR3 nucleotides: TGCGCCAGCAGCGCCGATGGTGGACAGACTAATGAAAAACTGTTTTTT.

This clone is a singleton in its sample. The chain uses TRBV19 and TRBJ1-1, with TRBD1 matching 10 bases. The CDR3 totals 14 residues. J gave up 1 base and V 5 bases, and 1 base lay outside the gene matches. Germline CDR1 is LNHDA and CDR2 is SQIVND (reference sequence). In DNA form, the CDR3 reads TGTGCCAGTAGTGACAGGGGGCCGAACACTGAAGCTTTCTTT. This gives the protein CASSDRGPNTEAFF.

This clone showed up just a few times. For the CDR3, the DNA is TGTGCCAGTGAGAGCCAGGGGAGTTCTGAAGCTTTCTTT. Its translation: CASESQGSSEAFF. The V and J genes are TRBV19 and TRBJ1-1; tentative D call: TRBD1 (6 bases). This CDR3 spans 13 amino acids. CDR1 is LNHDA and CDR2 is SQIVND in the germline V gene (reference sequence). The ends were cut back, 8 bases at V and 6 bases at J, with 16 bases in the middle.

This clone was counted once. In DNA form, the CDR3 reads TGTGCCAGCAGCGTGGGTCTAGCGGACACCGGGGAGCTGTTTTTT. It encodes CASSVGLADTGELFF. The rearrangement links TRBV9 to TRBJ2-2; 7 bases are shared with TRBD2. This CDR3 has 15 amino acids. J was trimmed by 3 bases and V by 2 bases; bases with no gene match: 4. From germline, CDR1 is SGDLS and CDR2 YYNGEE. Drawing the rest from reference TRBV9 and TRBJ2-2, the complete variable domain is DSGVTQTPKHLITATGQRVTLRCSPRSGDLSVYWYQQSLDQGLQFLIQYYNGEERAKGNILERFSAQQFPDLHSELNLSSLELGDSALYFCASSVGLADTGELFFGEGSRLTVL.

The chain uses TRBV13 and TRBJ2-5; TRBD1 is a possible D gene (6 bases). The germline V gene encodes CDR1 PRHDT and CDR2 FYEKMQ (reference sequence). Trimming shortened V by 6 bases and J by 1 base, and 9 bases separated the two germline ends. The CDR3 runs 13 residues. Here the CDR3 reads CASRKDSQETQYF. CDR3 coding DNA: TGTGCCAGCAGAAAGGACAGCCAAGAGACCCAGTACTTC.

The J gene is TRBJ2-1, the V gene TRBV10-3; 7 positions match TRBD1. This CDR3 region has 15 residues. Germline V gene data show CDR1 as ENHRY and CDR2 as SYGVKD. The trim removed 6 bases at V and 4 bases at J, leaving 9 bases unmatched. CDR3 nucleotides: TGTGCCATCAGACAACCCGGGACAGATTACAATGAGCAGTTCTTC. Protein product: CAIRQPGTDYNEQFF.

V and J are TRBV4-1 and TRBJ1-3; D remains unclear. The germline V gene has CDR1 MGHRA and CDR2 YSYEKL. V was trimmed by 5 bases and J by 7 bases, leaving 6 bases between them. This CDR3 contains 11 residues. CDR3 sequence (DNA): TGCGCCAGCAGCTCTCGGAACACCATATATTTT. Its protein is CASSSRNTIYF.

The J gene is TRBJ2-7, the V gene TRBV5-1, with D possibly being TRBD1 (6 bases). Looked up from germline, CDR1 is SGHRS and CDR2 is YFSETQ. The CDR3 covers 16 residues. Trimming took off 4 bases at V and 3 bases at J, with 20 bases between the two ends. CDR3 sequence: CASSEEADSGFYEQYF. CDR3 bases: TGCGCCAGCAGCGAAGAGGCGGACAGTGGCTTCTACGAGCAGTACTTC. The variable domain in full, completed from reference TRBV5-1 and TRBJ2-7, reads KAGVTQTPRYLIKTRGQQVTLSCSPISGHRSVSWYQQTPGQGLQFLFEYFSETQRNKGNFPGRFSGRQFSNSRSEMNVSTLELGDSALYLCASSEEADSGFYEQYFGPGTRLTVT.

The V gene is TRBV18, the J gene TRBJ2-5, with D possibly being TRBD1 (6 bases). V was shortened by 0 bases and J by 5 bases, with 13 bases between the two germline ends. CDR3 length: 15 amino acids. CDR1 and CDR2 from the germline V gene are KGHSH and LQKENI. This CDR3 is CASSPPWTGQETQYF. The CDR3 DNA follows: TGTGCCAGCTCACCACCGTGGACCGGACAGGAGACCCAGTACTTC.

This clone was picked up one time. This sequence joins TRBV7-8 and TRBJ2-1; 11 bases are a match to TRBD2. In germline, CDR1 is SGHVS, CDR2 FQNEAQ. This CDR3 region has 16 residues. V lost 4 bases and J lost 3; bases outside the gene matches: 5. The CDR3 sequence is CASSSGTSGFYNEQFF. CDR3 coding DNA: TGTGCCAGCAGCTCAGGGACTAGCGGATTCTACAATGAGCAGTTCTTC.

The chain combines TRBV10-3 with TRBJ2-5; the match to TRBD2 covers 11 bases. V trimming: 4 bases; J trimming: 2 bases; junction bases outside the gene matches: 6. The CDR3 is 16 amino acids. The germline V gene encodes CDR1 ENHRY and CDR2 SYGVKD. The CDR3 DNA follows: TGTGCCATCAGTGCCCGTAGCGGGGGGGCTCAAGAGACCCAGTACTTC. Its protein is CAISARSGGAQETQYF.

V and J are TRBV7-9 and TRBJ2-2, with 7 nucleotides matching TRBD2. This CDR3 comprises 17 residues. Looked up from germline, CDR1 is SEHNR and CDR2 is FQNEAQ (reference sequence). V gave up 0 bases and J gave up 2 bases; unmatched junction bases: 6. CDR3 sequence (DNA): TGTGCCAGCAGCTTAGCGCTGGCGGGGGACAACACCGGGGAGCTGTTTTTT. Encoded protein: CASSLALAGDNTGELFF.

V and J are TRBV6-1 and TRBJ1-3; TRBD1 matches at 8 bases. CDR3 length equals 15 residues. V shed 3 bases and J 3 bases; nucleotides not matched to a gene: 4. Germline CDR1 MNHNS, CDR2 SASEGT. The DNA for the CDR3 is TGTGCCAGCAGTGAGGGACAGGCAGTTGGAAACACCATATATTTT. It is translated as CASSEGQAVGNTIYF.